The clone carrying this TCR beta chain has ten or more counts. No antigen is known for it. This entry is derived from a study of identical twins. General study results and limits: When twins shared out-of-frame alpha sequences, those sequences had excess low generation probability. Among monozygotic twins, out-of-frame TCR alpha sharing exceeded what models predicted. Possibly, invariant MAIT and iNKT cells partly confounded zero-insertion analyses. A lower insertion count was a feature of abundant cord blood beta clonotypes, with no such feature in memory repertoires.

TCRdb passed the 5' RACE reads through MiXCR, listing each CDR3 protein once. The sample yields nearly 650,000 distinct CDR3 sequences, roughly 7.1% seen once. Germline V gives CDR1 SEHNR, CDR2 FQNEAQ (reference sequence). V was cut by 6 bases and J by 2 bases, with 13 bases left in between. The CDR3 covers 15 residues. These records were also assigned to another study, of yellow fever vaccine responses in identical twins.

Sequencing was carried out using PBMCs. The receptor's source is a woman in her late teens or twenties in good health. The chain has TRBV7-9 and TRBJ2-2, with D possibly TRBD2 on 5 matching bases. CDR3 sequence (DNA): TGTGCCAGCAGAGCACCCGGGGTTAACACCGGGGAGCTGTTTTTT. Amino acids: CASRAPGVNTGELFF.